This T cell receptor beta chain originates from a study of T cell responses to AZD1222 COVID-19 vaccine. As for the study in general: Doses given second, at about 4 or about 12 weeks, were pooled. General study points: Variant regions that are unmutated are reportedly the target of nearly half of spike-specific TCRs. The CD4 TCRs associated with vaccination extended across spike and predominated at 160-218 and 743-854.

As concerns this clone: Its antigen is unknown.

V was clipped by 0 bases and J by 2 bases, with 8 bases between them. The CDR3 totals 16 residues. Per germline, CDR1 MNHEY and CDR2 SVGEGT. Here immunoSEQ multiplex PCR was the method, and the copy in TCRdb shows in-frame clones only, minus some. The data hold about 110,000 clones, with about 91% observed a single time. The clonotype comes from an adult in good health. Sequencing was performed on peripheral blood, taken on day 0 of AZD1222 vaccination. This chain connects TRBV6-2 or TRBV6-3 to TRBJ2-6; no reliable D call. CDR3 DNA sequence: TGTGCCAGCAGTTACTCTAGCCAGGCTGGGGCCAACGTCCTGACTTTC. Its translation: CASSYSSQAGANVLTF.